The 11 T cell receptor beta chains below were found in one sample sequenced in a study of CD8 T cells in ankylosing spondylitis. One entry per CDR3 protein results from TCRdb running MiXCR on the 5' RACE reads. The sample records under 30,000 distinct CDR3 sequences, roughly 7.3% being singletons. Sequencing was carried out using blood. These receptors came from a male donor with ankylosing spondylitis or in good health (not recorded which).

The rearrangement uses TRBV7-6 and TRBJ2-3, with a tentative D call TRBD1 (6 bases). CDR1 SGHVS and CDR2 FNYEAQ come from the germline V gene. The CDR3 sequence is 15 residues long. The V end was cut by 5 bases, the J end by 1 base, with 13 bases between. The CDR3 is CASSLEGERTDTQYF. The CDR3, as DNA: TGTGCCAGCAGCCTAGAGGGGGAGCGCACAGATACGCAGTATTTT.

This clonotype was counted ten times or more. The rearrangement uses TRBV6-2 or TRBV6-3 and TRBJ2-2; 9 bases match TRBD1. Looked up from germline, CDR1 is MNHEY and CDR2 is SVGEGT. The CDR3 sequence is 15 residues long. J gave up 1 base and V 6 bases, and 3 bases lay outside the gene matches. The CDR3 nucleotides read TGTGCCAGCAGATCGGGACAGGGGAACACCGGGGAGCTGTTTTTT. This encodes CASRSGQGNTGELFF.

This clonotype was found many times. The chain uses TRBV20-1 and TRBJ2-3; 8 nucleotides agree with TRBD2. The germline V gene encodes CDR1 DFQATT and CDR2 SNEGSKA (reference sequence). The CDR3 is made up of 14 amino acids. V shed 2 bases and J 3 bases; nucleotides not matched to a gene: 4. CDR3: CSARRGGRTDTQYF. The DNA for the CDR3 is TGCAGTGCTAGACGGGGGGGACGGACAGATACGCAGTATTTT.

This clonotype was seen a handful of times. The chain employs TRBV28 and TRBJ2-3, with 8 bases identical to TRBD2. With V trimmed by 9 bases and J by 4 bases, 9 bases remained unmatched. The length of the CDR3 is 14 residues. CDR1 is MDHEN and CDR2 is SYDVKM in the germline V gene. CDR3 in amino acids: CASTIAGWADTQYF. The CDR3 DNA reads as TGTGCCAGTACAATAGCGGGGTGGGCAGATACGCAGTATTTT.

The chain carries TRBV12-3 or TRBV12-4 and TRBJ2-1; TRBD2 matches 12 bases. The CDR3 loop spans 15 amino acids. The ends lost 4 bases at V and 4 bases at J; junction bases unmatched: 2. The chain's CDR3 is CASSSGLAGYNEQFF. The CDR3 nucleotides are TGTGCCAGCAGTTCGGGACTAGCGGGTTACAATGAGCAGTTCTTC.

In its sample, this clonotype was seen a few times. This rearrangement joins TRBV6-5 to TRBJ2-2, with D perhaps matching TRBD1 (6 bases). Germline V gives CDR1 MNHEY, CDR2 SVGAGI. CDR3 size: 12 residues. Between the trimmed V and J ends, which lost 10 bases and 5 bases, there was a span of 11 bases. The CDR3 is CATHRGTGELFF. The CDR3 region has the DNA TGTGCCACCCATAGGGGGACCGGGGAGCTGTTTTTT.

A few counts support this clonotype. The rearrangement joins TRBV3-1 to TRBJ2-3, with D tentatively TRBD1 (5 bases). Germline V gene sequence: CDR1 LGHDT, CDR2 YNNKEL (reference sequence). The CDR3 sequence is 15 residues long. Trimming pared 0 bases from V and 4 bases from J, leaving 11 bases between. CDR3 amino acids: CASSQDFRVSDTQYF. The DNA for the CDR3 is TGTGCCAGCAGCCAAGATTTCAGGGTTTCAGATACGCAGTATTTT.

The CDR3 reads CASSRTGNEQYV. CDR3 nucleotides: TGTGCCAGCAGCCGGACAGGGAACGAGCAGTACGTC. The V and J genes are TRBV11-2 and TRBJ2-7, with 8 bases lining up with TRBD1. V dropped 5 bases and J dropped 5; count of bases not matched to a gene: 2. The CDR3 sequence is 12 residues long. Germline CDR1 SGHAT, CDR2 FQNNGV.

The CDR3 sequence is CASSSGVPEAFF. The CDR3 DNA reads as TGTGCCAGCAGCAGCGGGGTTCCTGAAGCTTTCTTT. This sequence joins TRBV7-2 and TRBJ1-1, with D unresolved. This CDR3 is 12 amino acids long. Germline V lookup: CDR1 SGHTA, CDR2 FQGNSA. The V and J ends lost 5 bases and 6 bases respectively, with 10 bases between them.

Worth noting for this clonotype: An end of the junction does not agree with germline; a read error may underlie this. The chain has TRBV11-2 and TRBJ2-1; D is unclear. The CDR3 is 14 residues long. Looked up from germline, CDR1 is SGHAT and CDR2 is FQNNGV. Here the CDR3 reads CASSLDPLGFEQFF. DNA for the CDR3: TGTGCCAGCAGCTTAGATCCCCTAGGCTTTGAGCAGTTTTTC. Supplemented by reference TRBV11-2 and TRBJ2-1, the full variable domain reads EAGVAQSPRYKIIEKRQSVAFWCNPISGHATLYWYQQILGQGPKLLIQFQNNGVVDDSQLPKDRFSAERLKGVDSTLKIQPAKLEDSAVYLCASSLDPLGFEQFFGPGTRLTVL.

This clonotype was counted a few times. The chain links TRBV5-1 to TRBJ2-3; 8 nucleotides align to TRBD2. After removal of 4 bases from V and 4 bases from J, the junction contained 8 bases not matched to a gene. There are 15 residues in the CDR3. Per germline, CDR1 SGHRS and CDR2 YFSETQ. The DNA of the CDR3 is TGCGCCAGCAGCCCTGCCGGACTAGCAGCAGATACGCAGTATTTT. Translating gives CASSPAGLAADTQYF.